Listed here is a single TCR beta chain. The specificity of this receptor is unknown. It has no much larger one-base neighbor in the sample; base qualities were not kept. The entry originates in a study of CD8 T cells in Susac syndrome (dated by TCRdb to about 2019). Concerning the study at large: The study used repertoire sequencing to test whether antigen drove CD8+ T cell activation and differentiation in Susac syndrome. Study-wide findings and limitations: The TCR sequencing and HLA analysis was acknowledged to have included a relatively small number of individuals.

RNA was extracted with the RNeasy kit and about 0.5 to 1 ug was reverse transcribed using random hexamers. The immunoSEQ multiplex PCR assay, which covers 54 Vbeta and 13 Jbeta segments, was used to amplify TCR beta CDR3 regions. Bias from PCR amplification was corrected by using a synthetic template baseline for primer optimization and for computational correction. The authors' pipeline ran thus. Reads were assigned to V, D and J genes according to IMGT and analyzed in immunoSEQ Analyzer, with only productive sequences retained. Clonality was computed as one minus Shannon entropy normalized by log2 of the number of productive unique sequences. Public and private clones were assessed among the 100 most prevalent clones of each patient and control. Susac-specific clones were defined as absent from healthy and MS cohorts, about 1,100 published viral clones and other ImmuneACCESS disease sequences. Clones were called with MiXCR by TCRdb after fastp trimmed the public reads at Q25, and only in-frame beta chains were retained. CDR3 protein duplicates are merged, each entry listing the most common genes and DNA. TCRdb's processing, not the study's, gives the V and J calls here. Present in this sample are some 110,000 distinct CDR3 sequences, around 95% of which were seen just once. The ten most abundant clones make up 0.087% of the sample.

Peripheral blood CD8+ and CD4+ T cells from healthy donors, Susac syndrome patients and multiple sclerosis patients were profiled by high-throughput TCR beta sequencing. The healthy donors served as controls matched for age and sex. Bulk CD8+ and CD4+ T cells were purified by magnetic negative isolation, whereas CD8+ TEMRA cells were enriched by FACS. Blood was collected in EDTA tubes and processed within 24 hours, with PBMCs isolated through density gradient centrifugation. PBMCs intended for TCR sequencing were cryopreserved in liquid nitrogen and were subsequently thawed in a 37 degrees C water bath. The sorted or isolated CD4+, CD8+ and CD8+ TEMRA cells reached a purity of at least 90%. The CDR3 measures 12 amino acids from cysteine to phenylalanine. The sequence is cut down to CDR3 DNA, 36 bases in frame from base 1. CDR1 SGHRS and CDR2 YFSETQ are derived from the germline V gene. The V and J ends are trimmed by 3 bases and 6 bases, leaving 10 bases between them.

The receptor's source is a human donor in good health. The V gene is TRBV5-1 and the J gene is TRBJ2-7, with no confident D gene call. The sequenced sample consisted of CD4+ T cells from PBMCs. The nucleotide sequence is TGCGCCAGCAGCTCCGATATCAGCGAGCAGTACTTC. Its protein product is CASSSDISEQYF.